The 2 T cell receptor beta chains reported below all come from one sample, sequenced in a study of blood T cell repertoires in COVID-19. The assay was immunoSEQ multiplex PCR, and TCRdb's table has in-frame clones only and misses some. There are roughly 190,000 clones in the sample; 86% occur only once, and around 3.3% lies in the top ten. Sample: peripheral blood. The receptors stem from a man between 65 and 79 years old with acute or convalescent COVID-19.

The CDR3 DNA reads as TGTGCCAGCAGCGGAGAGCGGGGGAGCTCCTACAATGAGCAGTTCTTC. Translating gives CASSGERGSSYNEQFF. V is TRBV9 and J is TRBJ2-1; 8 bases align to TRBD2. The CDR3 loop spans 16 amino acids. V lost 3 bases, J lost 0 bases, and 5 bases stayed unmatched. Per germline, CDR1 SGDLS and CDR2 YYNGEE.

J is TRBJ2-3 and V is TRBV6-2 or TRBV6-3; a weak D match, TRBD2 (7 bases). This CDR3 contains 16 residues. Trimming stripped 2 bases from V and 5 bases from J, with 17 bases between. Germline V gene lookup returns CDR1 MNHEY and CDR2 SVGEGT. The CDR3 loop is CASSYGRGARGDTQYF. CDR3 DNA sequence: TGTGCCAGCAGTTACGGTCGGGGGGCCCGTGGAGATACGCAGTATTTT.